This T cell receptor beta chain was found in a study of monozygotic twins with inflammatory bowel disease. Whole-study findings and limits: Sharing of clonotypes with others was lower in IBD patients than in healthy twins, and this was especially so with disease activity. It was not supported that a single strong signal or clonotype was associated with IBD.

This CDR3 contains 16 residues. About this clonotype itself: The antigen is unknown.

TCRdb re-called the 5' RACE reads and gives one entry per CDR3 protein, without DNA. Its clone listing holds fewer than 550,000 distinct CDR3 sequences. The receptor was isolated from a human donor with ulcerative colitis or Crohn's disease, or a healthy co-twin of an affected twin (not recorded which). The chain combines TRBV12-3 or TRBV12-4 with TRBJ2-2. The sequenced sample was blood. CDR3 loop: CASSHMMTFTPGELFF.